This T cell receptor beta chain was retrieved from a study of naive and memory T cell subsets. With 1 base removed from V and 3 bases from J, the gap between germline ends came to 5 bases. Germline loops: CDR1 SGHDN, CDR2 FVKESK. CDR3 length: 13 amino acids. Two oligonucleotides, mixed equimolar, formed the beta constant-region primer covering TRBC1 and TRBC2. Four rounds of PCR amplified the ligated cDNA using nested alpha and beta constant-region primers plus SP2. TCRdb redid the calling of the UMI-ligation and nested PCR reads with MiXCR, one entry per CDR3 protein. The sample yields fewer than 150,000 distinct CDR3 sequences, around 21% seen once. Study conclusions and caveats: Possibly reflecting memory cells re-expressing CD45RA, a few larger clonotypes occurred in naive repertoires, especially CD8.

A few counts support this clonotype. Its antigen is currently unknown. The sequenced sample was naive CD8+ T cells from blood. The rearrangement links TRBV14 to TRBJ2-3, with unresolved D. This sequence was found in a human donor in good health. In DNA, the CDR3 is TGTGCCAGCAGCCAAGGGCGAACAGATACGCAGTATTTT. This codes for CASSQGRTDTQYF.